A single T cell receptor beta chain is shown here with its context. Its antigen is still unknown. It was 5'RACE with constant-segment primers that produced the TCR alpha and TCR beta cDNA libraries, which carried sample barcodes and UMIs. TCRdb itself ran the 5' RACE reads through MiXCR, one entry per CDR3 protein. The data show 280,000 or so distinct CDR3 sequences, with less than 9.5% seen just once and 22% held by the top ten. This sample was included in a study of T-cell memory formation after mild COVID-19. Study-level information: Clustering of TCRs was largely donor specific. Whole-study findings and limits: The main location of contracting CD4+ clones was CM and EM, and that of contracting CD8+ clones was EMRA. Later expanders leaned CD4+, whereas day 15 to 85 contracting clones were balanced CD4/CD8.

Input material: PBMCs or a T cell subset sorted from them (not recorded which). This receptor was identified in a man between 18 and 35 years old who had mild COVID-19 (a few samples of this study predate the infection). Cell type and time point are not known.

DNA for the CDR3: TGCAGTGCTAGTGGGGTCTCGCGGCTCCTGAACACTGAAGCTTTCTTT. It is translated as CSASGVSRLLNTEAFF. The chain has TRBV20-1 and TRBJ1-1; no clear D. The V end lost 3 bases, the J end lost 0 bases, and 17 bases lay between the germline ends. Germline lookup yields CDR1 DFQATT and CDR2 SNEGSKA (reference sequence). The CDR3 length is 16 residues.